The following is a TCR beta chain sequence with its context. Its antigen is unidentified. The data belong to a study of cytomegalovirus exposure and HLA in healthy donors. The study's findings and limits: Under in vitro conditions, three CMV-associated chains were confirmed as specific for CMV antigens. Cytomegalovirus-associated status was assigned to about 150 TCR beta chains. Cytomegalovirus status, reportedly, was diagnosed with high specificity and sensitivity by the classifier. That first-cohort TCR clusters tended to co-occur in the roughly 120 validation repertoires was found in a later analysis.

The V and J ends lost 2 bases and 7 bases, in that order; junction bases with no gene match: 7. The CDR3 length is 15 residues. CDR1 and CDR2 from the germline V gene are ENHRY and SYGVKD. Profiled with immunoSEQ multiplex PCR; TCRdb holds only in-frame clones, not every one. Of 150,000 to 200,000 clones in the sample, about 82% are singletons; the top ten hold roughly 1.5%. Sequenced sample: PBMCs. This TCR derives from a woman between 18 and 29 years old in good health and CMV-seronegative. The rearrangement links TRBV10-3 to TRBJ2-1; 8 bases align to TRBD2. CDR3 in amino acids: CAISEPGRALNEQFF. The CDR3 DNA is TGTGCCATCAGTGAGCCCGGGAGGGCCTTGAATGAGCAGTTCTTC.